Below are 17 T cell receptor beta chains sequenced from a single sample in a study of T-cell reconstitution after alpha-beta-depleted transplantation in children. Unique molecular identifiers were incorporated when the TCRbeta library was constructed. MiXCR, run by TCRdb on the PCR reads, gives a single entry per CDR3 protein. This table holds tens of thousands of distinct CDR3 sequences, approximately 43% found once. The sequences come from PBMCs, mostly from graft donor cells, collected 360 days after TCRalphabeta/CD19-depleted stem cell transplant. The receptor source for this set is a male patient between 5 and 17 years old who had a stem cell transplant for acute lymphoblastic leukemia, so the T cells may come from the graft donor.

A note on this clonotype: A junction boundary mismatches the germline segment, possibly from a read error. The chain has TRBV6-2 or TRBV6-3 and TRBJ1-2; D is undetermined. The CDR3 runs to 14 residues. Germline V gene data show CDR1 as MNHEY and CDR2 as SVGEGT. The CDR3 spells CASSDGVVNDGYTF. DNA for the CDR3: TGTGCCAGCAGCGACGGGGTGGTTAACGATGGCTACACCTTC.

The chain has TRBV7-9 and TRBJ2-7, with D maybe TRBD1 (5 bases). Trimming left V 1 base short and J 3 bases short, with 16 bases between. Germline CDR1 reads SEHNR; CDR2 reads FQNEAQ (reference sequence). The CDR3 extends over 16 amino acids. The CDR3 protein is CASSLGGRQPVYEQYF. CDR3 DNA: TGTGCCAGCAGCTTAGGGGGTAGACAGCCAGTCTACGAGCAGTACTTC. Filled out from reference TRBV7-9 and TRBJ2-7, the complete variable domain reads DTGVSQNPRHKITKRGQNVTFRCDPISEHNRLYWYRQTLGQGPEFLTYFQNEAQLEKSRLLSDRFSAERPKGSFSTLEIQRTEQGDSAMYLCASSLGGRQPVYEQYFGPGTRLTVT.

At least ten counts were recorded for this clonotype. The rearrangement links TRBV5-1 to TRBJ2-2; 10 bases are a match to TRBD2. V lost 2 bases to trimming and J lost 7 bases; unmatched junction nucleotides: 5. The CDR3 loop spans 15 amino acids. Per germline, CDR1 SGHRS and CDR2 YFSETQ. The chain's CDR3 is CASSFVAGGFGELFF. CDR3 in DNA: TGCGCCAGCAGCTTCGTAGCGGGGGGCTTCGGGGAGCTGTTTTTT.

The chain links TRBV7-9 to TRBJ2-7; 7 nucleotides match TRBD2. The germline CDR1 and CDR2 sequences are SEHNR and FQNEAQ (reference sequence). The J segment lost 4 bases and the V segment lost 5 bases, leaving 8 bases of the junction unmatched. This CDR3 has 14 amino acids. This CDR3 is CASSGRGEPYEQYF. The CDR3 region has the DNA TGTGCCAGCAGCGGCCGGGGGGAACCTTACGAGCAGTACTTC. Drawing the rest from reference TRBV7-9 and TRBJ2-7, the complete variable domain is DTGVSQNPRHKITKRGQNVTFRCDPISEHNRLYWYRQTLGQGPEFLTYFQNEAQLEKSRLLSDRFSAERPKGSFSTLEIQRTEQGDSAMYLCASSGRGEPYEQYFGPGTRLTVT.

The genes are TRBV5-1 and TRBJ2-3; D not resolved. Trimming left V 4 bases short and J 0 bases short, with 12 bases between. The germline V gene encodes CDR1 SGHRS and CDR2 YFSETQ. CDR3 length equals 15 residues. Written as DNA, the CDR3 is TGCGCCAGCAGCCTCAGGACGGATAGCACAGATACGCAGTATTTT. The encoded protein is CASSLRTDSTDTQYF.

The sample holds a few counts of this clonotype. J is TRBJ2-7 and V is TRBV5-5, with 10 bases identical to TRBD2. This CDR3 is 15 amino acids long. Germline-derived CDR1 and CDR2 are SGHKS and YYEKEE (reference sequence). V trimming: 0 bases; J trimming: 3 bases; junction bases outside the gene matches: 3. CDR3 nucleotides: TGTGCCAGCAGCTTGGTAGCGGGAGGTTACTACGAGCAGTACTTC. This gives the protein CASSLVAGGYYEQYF.

There are a few counts of this clonotype. The rearrangement joins TRBV4-3 to TRBJ1-1; 7 bases align to TRBD1. This CDR3 has 14 residues. V gave up 4 bases and J gave up 0 bases; unmatched junction bases: 2. The germline V gene has CDR1 LGHNA and CDR2 YSLEER. CDR3 sequence: CASSPGQMNTEAFF. In DNA, the CDR3 is TGCGCCAGCAGCCCGGGACAGATGAACACTGAAGCTTTCTTT.

This clonotype has just a few counts. The CDR3 region is CASSQDTSGGGDTQYF. The DNA for the CDR3 is TGCGCCAGCAGCCAAGATACTAGCGGGGGGGGAGATACGCAGTATTTT. This sequence joins TRBV4-3 and TRBJ2-3; TRBD2 matches 13 bases. Germline V gene lookup returns CDR1 LGHNA and CDR2 YSLEER. V lost 0 bases to trimming and J lost 5 bases; unmatched junction nucleotides: 2. The CDR3 has 16 amino acids.

The CDR3, as DNA: TGTGCCATCAGTGAGTCGAACGGCAGGAGATTTTTCACAGATACGCAGTATTTT. The encoded protein is CAISESNGRRFFTDTQYF. The chain is built from TRBV10-3 and TRBJ2-3; D is unresolved. The CDR3 has 18 residues. The germline CDR1 and CDR2 sequences are ENHRY and SYGVKD. Trimming took 0 bases from V and 2 from J, leaving 18 bases between them.

The rearrangement uses TRBV29-1 and TRBJ2-4; 9 bases map to TRBD2. This CDR3 contains 17 residues. The trim removed 7 bases at V and 5 bases at J, leaving 18 bases unmatched. Germline CDR1 SQVTM, CDR2 ANQGSEA. CDR3 DNA sequence: TGCAGCGCCATACCAGGGGTAGCGGGAGTTCGGGAAAACATTCAGTACTTC. It is translated as CSAIPGVAGVRENIQYF.

The chain combines TRBV4-3 with TRBJ2-1; D call uncertain. CDR1 is LGHNA, CDR2 YSLEER, per germline. This CDR3 has 17 residues. Trimming left V 0 bases short and J 6 bases short, with 18 bases between. CDR3 sequence reads: CASSQDGRSVVGNEQFF. The CDR3 DNA is TGCGCCAGCAGCCAAGACGGGCGGTCGGTTGTGGGCAATGAGCAGTTCTTC.

This clonotype has just a few counts. The J gene is TRBJ2-1, the V gene TRBV29-1; D is perhaps TRBD1 (5 bases). The germline V and J ends were trimmed by 4 bases and 12 bases, with 22 bases remaining between them. CDR3 size: 14 residues. Germline V gene sequence: CDR1 SQVTM, CDR2 ANQGSEA. The CDR3 region has the DNA TGCAGCGTTGGTCTAGGCCCCTCTTCAAGGGGGCAGTTCTTC. It specifies CSVGLGPSSRGQFF.

This clonotype was seen a handful of times. The chain carries TRBV5-6 and TRBJ1-2, with a possible D match to TRBD1 (5 bases). The V end lost 5 bases, the J end lost 6 bases, and 14 bases lay between the germline ends. The CDR3 loop spans 13 amino acids. CDR1 is SGHDT, CDR2 YYEEEE, per germline. CDR3 sequence reads: CASRLETADGYTF. DNA of the CDR3: TGTGCCAGCAGGCTTGAGACAGCTGATGGCTACACCTTC.

The chain couples TRBV12-3 or TRBV12-4 to TRBJ1-5; TRBD1 agrees at 9 bases. Trimming at V came to 6 bases and at J to 6 bases, leaving 3 bases not matched to a gene. This CDR3 has 13 residues. In DNA form, the CDR3 reads TGTGCCAGCAGGGGACAGGGCGGTCAGCCCCAGCATTTT. Translating it yields CASRGQGGQPQHF.

V is TRBV12-3 or TRBV12-4 and J is TRBJ2-5; weak D call: TRBD1 (5 bases). Trimming took 5 bases from V and 2 from J, leaving 9 bases between them. This CDR3 contains 13 residues. CDR3 nucleotide sequence: TGTGCCAGCAGTCTTGACAGACAAGAGACCCAGTACTTC. This gives the protein CASSLDRQETQYF.

V and J are TRBV12-3 or TRBV12-4 and TRBJ1-1; D is ambiguous. The CDR3 has 12 amino acids. Between the trimmed V and J ends, which lost 1 base and 9 bases, there was a span of 9 bases. This chain's CDR3 is CASSLGVTQAFF. The CDR3 DNA sequence: TGTGCCAGCAGTTTAGGGGTAACCCAAGCTTTCTTT.

The rearrangement uses TRBV6-5 and TRBJ1-3; possibly TRBD1 for D (6 bases). CDR3 size: 17 residues. CDR1 MNHEY and CDR2 SVGAGI come from the germline V gene. With 2 bases removed from V and 0 bases from J, the gap between germline ends came to 14 bases. The CDR3 coding sequence is TGTGCCAGCAGTTACCGGGGACAACTTCACTCTGGAAACACCATATATTTT. Amino acid sequence: CASSYRGQLHSGNTIYF.